The 26 T cell receptor beta chains presented below share a single source sample, sequenced in a study of human T cells and chemical hapten exposure. The sample's time point: patch test 1, 2 weeks after DPC sensitization. Treatment here: therapeutic diphenylcyclopropenone sensitization with weekly scalp DPC. A single record per CDR3 protein comes from TCRdb applying MiXCR to the RACE reads. The table has tens of thousands of distinct CDR3 sequences, over 9.5% seen once. The starting material was whole blood, obtained in connection with sensitization to the hapten diphenylcyclopropenone (DPC). These receptors were collected from a man aged 40-49 years with alopecia areata. Some clones in this sample may be carry-over from other donors' samples.

This clonotype was seen more than once but under ten times. The V gene is TRBV20-1, the J gene TRBJ2-7; 7 nucleotides agree with TRBD2. Germline CDR1 and CDR2: DFQATT and SNEGSKA (reference sequence). CDR3 length: 15 amino acids. The junction had 10 bases not matched to a gene; V was cut back by 5 bases and J by 0 bases. CDR3 protein: CSASPSGHSSYEQYV. CDR3 bases: TGCAGTGCTTCTCCTAGCGGCCATAGCTCCTACGAGCAGTACGTC.

The V call is TRBV4-3, the J call TRBJ2-7; D tentatively reads TRBD1 or TRBD2 (7 bases each). Germline loops: CDR1 LGHNA, CDR2 YSLEER. The length of the CDR3 is 15 residues. V dropped 0 bases and J dropped 9 bases, with 18 bases sitting between them. The CDR3 protein is CASSQDSSGTVGQYF. As DNA, the CDR3 is TGCGCCAGCAGCCAAGACTCCAGCGGGACAGTAGGGCAGTACTTC.

This clonotype was detected only a few times. This sequence joins TRBV7-9 and TRBJ2-3; D may match TRBD1 or TRBD2 (5 bases each). CDR3 length: 13 residues. Germline values: CDR1 SEHNR, CDR2 FQNEAQ (reference sequence). Trimming removed 10 bases at V and 0 bases at J, with 11 bases between. The CDR3 DNA reads TGTGCCACGGGACGAACTAGCACAGATACGCAGTATTTT. As protein: CATGRTSTDTQYF. The full variable domain, in which reference TRBV7-9 and TRBJ2-3 provide the parts outside the CDR3, is DTGVSQNPRHKITKRGQNVTFRCDPISEHNRLYWYRQTLGQGPEFLTYFQNEAQLEKSRLLSDRFSAERPKGSFSTLEIQRTEQGDSAMYLCATGRTSTDTQYFGPGTRLTVL.

This clonotype was observed at least ten times. The rearrangement uses TRBV4-3 and TRBJ1-5, with unresolved D. V lost 0 bases to trimming and J lost 8 bases, with 8 bases between them. The CDR3 is made up of 13 amino acids. Germline V CDR1 and CDR2: LGHNA, YSLEER. The CDR3 sequence is CASSQDLSEPQHF. CDR3 nucleotides: TGCGCCAGCAGCCAAGATCTGAGTGAGCCCCAGCATTTT.

This clonotype came up many times. V usage is TRBV11-2 and J usage is TRBJ2-3, with 7 bases lining up with TRBD2. CDR1 and CDR2 (germline): SGHAT, FQNNGV. CDR3 length: 15 residues. V trimming: 3 bases; J trimming: 2 bases; junction bases outside the gene matches: 5. The CDR3: CASSFSSGHTDTQYF. The CDR3 DNA reads as TGTGCCAGCAGCTTCTCTAGCGGCCACACAGATACGCAGTATTTT.

This clonotype was picked up a small number of times. This sequence joins TRBV10-3 and TRBJ2-1, with a tentative D call TRBD2 (6 bases). This CDR3 contains 13 residues. Germline loops: CDR1 ENHRY, CDR2 SYGVKD. Trimming stripped 8 bases from V and 6 bases from J, with 14 bases between. The CDR3 protein is CAIGRDRPNEQFF. As DNA, the CDR3 is TGTGCCATCGGGCGGGATCGGCCCAATGAGCAGTTCTTC.

This chain uses TRBV3-1 with TRBJ1-5, with 8 nucleotides matching TRBD1. V lost 4 bases to trimming and J lost 7 bases; unmatched junction nucleotides: 12. Germline-derived CDR1 and CDR2 are LGHDT and YNNKEL (reference sequence). There are 16 residues in the CDR3. CDR3 bases: TGTGCCAGCAGCCCTTCGGACCGGGACAGGCACCAGCCCCAGCATTTT. Translating gives CASSPSDRDRHQPQHF.

This clonotype came up many times. This chain connects TRBV12-3 or TRBV12-4 to TRBJ1-2; tentative D call: TRBD1 (5 bases). V lost 8 bases and J 5 bases, leaving 18 bases between the germline ends. This CDR3 region has 14 residues. For the CDR3, the DNA is TGTGCCAGCTCATCCCCCGGGACTGGATATGGCTACACCTTC. Protein sequence: CASSSPGTGYGYTF.

This clonotype was seen at least ten times. The chain is built from TRBV7-8 and TRBJ1-4; D possibly corresponds to TRBD1 (5 bases). The V end lost 3 bases, the J end lost 4 bases, and 12 bases lay between the germline ends. CDR3 length: 15 residues. The germline V gene encodes CDR1 SGHVS and CDR2 FQNEAQ. CDR3 DNA: TGTGCCAGCAGCTTCCCAGGGTCTAGTAATGAAAAACTGTTTTTT. This sequence encodes CASSFPGSSNEKLFF.

This clonotype has at least ten counts. CDR3 bases: TGTGCCAGCAGGGGAAGGACAATTGCGGGCAATGAGCAGTTCTTC. Its protein product is CASRGRTIAGNEQFF. This chain connects TRBV6-5 to TRBJ2-1; D is tentatively TRBD1 or TRBD2 (5 bases each). CDR1 and CDR2 from the germline V gene are MNHEY and SVGAGI. The CDR3 length is 15 residues. V dropped 6 bases and J dropped 6 bases, with 18 bases sitting between them.

The rearrangement links TRBV6-2 or TRBV6-3 to TRBJ1-1, with 7 bases aligning to TRBD1. There are 13 residues in the CDR3. V trimming: 3 bases; J trimming: 4 bases; junction bases outside the gene matches: 2. Germline loops: CDR1 MNHEY, CDR2 SVGEGT. In nucleotides, the CDR3 is TGTGCCAGCAGTTATACAGGGGCCACTGAAGCTTTCTTT. This codes for CASSYTGATEAFF.

This clonotype was observed a handful of times. The genes are TRBV28 and TRBJ1-6; D remains ambiguous. Germline CDR1 is MDHEN and CDR2 is SYDVKM. The CDR3 is made up of 14 amino acids. Trimming took off 5 bases at V and 4 bases at J, with 9 bases between the two ends. In DNA, the CDR3 is TGTGCCAGCAGTCTGCGTCCTTATAATTCACCCCTCCACTTT. Protein: CASSLRPYNSPLHF.

This rearrangement joins TRBV11-3 to TRBJ2-3; TRBD2 aligns across 10 bases. After removal of 4 bases from V and 6 bases from J, the junction contained 7 bases not matched to a gene. Germline CDR1 and CDR2: SGHNT and YENEEA. CDR3 length equals 15 residues. This chain's CDR3 is CASSWGTSASDTQYF. The CDR3 DNA reads as TGTGCCAGCAGCTGGGGGACTAGCGCTTCGGATACGCAGTATTTT.

This clonotype was seen more than once but under ten times. The chain links TRBV5-4 to TRBJ2-2, with 7 bases that match TRBD1. CDR3 length: 14 amino acids. Trimming cost V 0 bases and J 8 bases; bases outside gene matches: 4. Germline values: CDR1 SGHNT, CDR2 YYREEE (reference sequence). CDR3 amino acids: CASSLEGASGELFF. The CDR3, as DNA: TGTGCCAGCAGCTTGGAGGGGGCTTCGGGGGAGCTGTTTTTT.

This clonotype has only a few counts. This sequence joins TRBV24-1 and TRBJ2-7; TRBD1 or TRBD2 may be the D gene (5 bases each). V was trimmed by 2 bases and J by 3 bases, leaving 13 bases between them. The length of the CDR3 is 15 residues. Germline CDR1 and CDR2: KGHDR and SFDVKD. This CDR3 reads CATSDSGRNIYEQYF. As DNA, the CDR3 is TGTGCCACCAGTGATTCGGGACGTAACATCTACGAGCAGTACTTC.

This clonotype has only a few counts. This chain joins TRBV20-1 and TRBJ2-1; D might be TRBD2 (7 bases). CDR1 is DFQATT, CDR2 SNEGSKA, per germline (reference sequence). The V end was cut by 6 bases, the J end by 6 bases, with 27 bases between. CDR3 length: 17 residues. The CDR3 region has the DNA TGCAGTGCCTACGGGGGCCGCGGGAGTGAGGCGGGCAATGAGCAGTTCTTC. Encoded protein: CSAYGGRGSEAGNEQFF.

The chain recombines TRBV29-1 with TRBJ1-5; 8 bases align to TRBD1. The CDR3 consists of 16 residues. The J segment lost 1 base and the V segment lost 7 bases, leaving 12 bases of the junction unmatched. Germline V CDR1 and CDR2: SQVTM, ANQGSEA. CDR3 loop: CSALAGTGGSNQPQHF. In nucleotides, the CDR3 is TGCAGCGCCCTGGCGGGGACAGGAGGGAGCAATCAGCCCCAGCATTTT.

This clonotype has ten or more counts. V is TRBV29-1 and J is TRBJ2-1, with a tentative D call TRBD1 (5 bases). The CDR3 is 14 amino acids. Between the trimmed V and J ends, which lost 1 base and 0 bases, there was a span of 7 bases. Germline assignment: CDR1 SQVTM and CDR2 ANQGSEA. The CDR3 loop reads CSVEVQGSYNEQFF. For the CDR3, the DNA is TGCAGCGTTGAAGTCCAGGGCTCCTACAATGAGCAGTTCTTC.

The gene calls are TRBV5-6 and TRBJ1-5, with 7 bases lining up with TRBD1. The length of the CDR3 is 17 residues. Germline lookup yields CDR1 SGHDT and CDR2 YYEEEE. V shed 0 bases, J shed 4 bases, and the junction held 10 bases outside the gene matches. The CDR3 sequence is CASSLGAGGVRNQPQHF. Here the CDR3 DNA reads TGTGCCAGCAGCTTGGGTGCAGGGGGGGTAAGGAATCAGCCCCAGCATTTT.

The CDR3 region has the DNA TGCGCCAGCAGTCAATTTGGGCAGCGGGAGTCCTACGAGCAGTACGTC. Amino acid sequence: CASSQFGQRESYEQYV. This chain joins TRBV23-1 and TRBJ2-7; 8 nucleotides match TRBD2. TRBV23-1 falls under the ORF class, with uncertain function. The ends lost 1 base at V and 1 base at J; junction bases unmatched: 6. The CDR3 spans 16 residues.

This clonotype was observed at least ten times. The chain couples TRBV3-1 to TRBJ1-6; D uncertain. CDR1 is LGHDT, CDR2 YNNKEL, per germline (reference sequence). This CDR3 is built from 14 residues. Trimming took off 5 bases at V and 5 bases at J, with 10 bases between the two ends. CDR3 loop: CASSAESNNSPLHF. The CDR3 coding sequence is TGTGCCAGCAGCGCGGAGTCGAATAATTCACCCCTCCACTTT.

The gene calls are TRBV5-1 and TRBJ1-3; D may be TRBD1 (5 bases). CDR3 length: 16 amino acids. Trimming shortened V by 4 bases and J by 0 bases, and 14 bases separated the two germline ends. The V gene's germline CDR1 is SGHRS and CDR2 YFSETQ. CDR3 residues: CASSEGSAISGNTIYF. The CDR3 nucleotides read TGCGCCAGCAGCGAGGGGTCGGCGATCTCTGGAAACACCATATATTTT.

This clonotype has only a few counts. This chain connects TRBV12-3 or TRBV12-4 to TRBJ1-3; D is perhaps TRBD1 (5 bases). Deletions cut 6 bases from V and 7 bases from J, with 13 bases between. The CDR3 loop spans 13 amino acids. Here the CDR3 reads CASRLGGGNTIYF. CDR3 nucleotides: TGTGCCAGCAGGTTGGGGGGAGGGAACACCATATATTTT.

The sample holds a few counts of this clonotype. The V gene is TRBV6-1, the J gene TRBJ1-3, with D maybe TRBD1 (5 bases). Germline V CDR1 and CDR2: MNHNS, SASEGT. V lost 6 bases, J lost 8 bases, and 17 bases lay in between. CDR3 size: 14 residues. CDR3 in DNA: TGTGCCAGCAGCGCGGCGGGGGTATGGGACACCATATATTTT. Translating gives CASSAAGVWDTIYF.

The gene calls are TRBV29-1 and TRBJ1-1; D not certain. The CDR3 loop spans 13 amino acids. Germline CDR1 and CDR2: SQVTM and ANQGSEA. V shed 3 bases and J shed 1 base, with 9 bases lying between them. Here the CDR3 DNA reads TGCAGCGTTGATGCAGACTGGAACACTGAAGCTTTCTTT. Translation gives CSVDADWNTEAFF.

In its sample, this clonotype was seen many times. As DNA, the CDR3 is TGTGCCAGCAGTTACGGCCACGAGCAGTACTTC. This codes for CASSYGHEQYF. V and J are TRBV6-2 or TRBV6-3 and TRBJ2-7, with D unclear. This CDR3 comprises 11 residues. The germline gives CDR1 MNHEY, CDR2 SVGEGT. The V end lost 2 bases, the J end lost 5 bases, and 4 bases lay between the germline ends.